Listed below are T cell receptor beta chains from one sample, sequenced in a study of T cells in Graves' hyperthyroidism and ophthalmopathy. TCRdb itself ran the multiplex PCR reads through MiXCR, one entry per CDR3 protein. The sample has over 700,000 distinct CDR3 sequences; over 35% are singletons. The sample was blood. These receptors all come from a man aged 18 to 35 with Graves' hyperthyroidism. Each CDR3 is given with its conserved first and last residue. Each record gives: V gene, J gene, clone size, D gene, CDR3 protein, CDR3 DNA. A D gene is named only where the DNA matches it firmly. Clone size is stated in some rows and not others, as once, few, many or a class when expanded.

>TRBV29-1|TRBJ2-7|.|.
CSLEQGYEQYF
TGCAGCTTGGAACAGGGCTACGAGCAGTACTTC
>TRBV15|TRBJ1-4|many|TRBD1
CATSREGQGEEKLFF
TGTGCCACCAGCAGAGAAGGACAGGGGGAAGAAAAACTGTTTTTT
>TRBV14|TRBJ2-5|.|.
CASSIGGRRALQETQYF
TGTGCCAGTAGTATCGGCGGGCGGAGGGCCCTCCAAGAGACCCAGTACTTC
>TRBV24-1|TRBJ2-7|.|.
CASSEERAYEQYF
TGTGCCAGCAGTGAAGAGCGGGCCTACGAGCAGTACTTC
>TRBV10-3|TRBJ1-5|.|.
CAISERDGIQETQHF
TGTGCCATCAGTGAGCGTGACGGCATACAAGAGACCCAGCATTTT
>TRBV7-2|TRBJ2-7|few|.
CASSPHGVRYDEQYF
TGTGCCAGCAGCCCACATGGAGTAAGGTACGACGAGCAGTACTTC
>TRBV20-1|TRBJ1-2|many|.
CSAREGMGYGYTF
TGCAGTGCTAGGGAGGGCATGGGCTATGGCTACACCTTC
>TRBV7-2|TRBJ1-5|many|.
CASSLVGVGNQPQHF
TGTGCCAGCAGCTTAGTAGGGGTCGGCAATCAGCCCCAGCATTTT
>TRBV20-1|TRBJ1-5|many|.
CSARDFSWPQHF
TGCAGTGCTAGAGATTTTAGCTGGCCCCAGCATTTT
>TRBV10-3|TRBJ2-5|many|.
CAIGTQQETQYF
TGTGCCATCGGGACACAACAAGAGACCCAGTACTTC
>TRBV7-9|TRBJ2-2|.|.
CASTGRVDYTGELFF
TGTGCCAGCACCGGGCGGGTCGACTACACCGGGGAGCTGTTTTTT
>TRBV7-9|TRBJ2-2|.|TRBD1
CASSHDHRDSLTGELFF
TGTGCCAGCAGCCACGACCACCGGGACAGCCTTACCGGGGAGCTGTTTTTT
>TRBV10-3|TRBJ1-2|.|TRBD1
CASLDRASSGYTF
TGTGCCAGCCTGGACAGGGCGTCGAGTGGCTACACCTTC
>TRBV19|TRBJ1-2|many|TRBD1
CASTGRGRRGYTF
TGTGCCAGTACGGGCAGGGGGCGTCGGGGCTACACCTTC
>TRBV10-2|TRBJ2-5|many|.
CASSEWAGQETQYF
TGCGCCAGCAGTGAGTGGGCAGGGCAAGAGACCCAGTACTTC
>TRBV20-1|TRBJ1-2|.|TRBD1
CSASGQAGFGYTF
TGCAGTGCTAGCGGACAGGCGGGGTTTGGCTACACCTTC
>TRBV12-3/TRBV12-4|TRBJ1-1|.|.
CASSPTQDTEAFF
TGTGCCAGCAGCCCAACACAGGACACTGAAGCTTTCTTT
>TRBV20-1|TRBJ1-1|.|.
CSARRGTNTEAFF
TGCAGTGCCAGAAGAGGGACCAACACTGAAGCTTTCTTT
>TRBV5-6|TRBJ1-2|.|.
CASSLNYGGGYGYTF
TGTGCCAGCAGCTTGAACTACGGCGGAGGCTATGGCTACACCTTC
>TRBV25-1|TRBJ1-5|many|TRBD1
CASSEGGQGNQPQHF
TGTGCCAGCAGTGAAGGAGGACAGGGTAATCAGCCCCAGCATTTT
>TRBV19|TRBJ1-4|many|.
CASSEGREKLFF
TGTGCCAGCTCCGAGGGCCGCGAAAAACTGTTTTTT
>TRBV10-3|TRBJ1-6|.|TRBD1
CAISVQQGIGSPLHF
TGTGCCATCAGTGTACAACAGGGGATCGGTTCACCCCTCCACTTT
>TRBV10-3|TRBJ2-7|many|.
CAISGGNLGAYEQYF
TGTGCCATCAGTGGTGGAAACCTGGGAGCCTACGAGCAGTACTTC
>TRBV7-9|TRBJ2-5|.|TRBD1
CASSTGTVGETQYF
TGTGCCAGCAGTACCGGGACAGTCGGAGAGACCCAGTACTTC
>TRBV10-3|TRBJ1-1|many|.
CAISSTGPDTEAFF
TGTGCCATCAGTTCCACAGGGCCAGACACTGAAGCTTTCTTT
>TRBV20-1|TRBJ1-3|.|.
CSAREEGNTIYF
TGCAGTGCTAGGGAAGAGGGAAACACCATATATTTT
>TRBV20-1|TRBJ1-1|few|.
CSARVPGYTEAFF
TGCAGTGCTAGAGTGCCAGGGTATACTGAAGCTTTCTTT
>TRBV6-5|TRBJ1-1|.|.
CASSSPQRKNTEAFF
TGTGCCAGCAGTTCCCCCCAGCGGAAGAACACTGAAGCTTTCTTT
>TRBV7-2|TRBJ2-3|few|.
CASSLALGRLTDTQYF
TGTGCCAGCAGCTTAGCGCTAGGCAGGTTGACAGATACGCAGTATTTT
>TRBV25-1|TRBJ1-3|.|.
CARDRLSGNTIYF
TGTGCTAGAGACCGGCTCTCTGGAAACACCATATATTTT
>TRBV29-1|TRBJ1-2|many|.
CSAEGRVGYTF
TGCAGCGCGGAGGGACGGGTGGGCTACACCTTC
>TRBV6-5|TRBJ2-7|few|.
CASSYSSSPYEQYF
TGTGCCAGCAGTTACTCTAGCAGCCCCTACGAGCAGTACTTC
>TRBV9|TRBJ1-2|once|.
CTSSLRGNGYTF
TGTACCAGCAGCCTCCGAGGGAACGGCTACACCTTC
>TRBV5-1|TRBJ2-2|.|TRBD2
CASSLRPSGGEAPGELFF
TGCGCCAGCAGCTTACGTCCTAGCGGGGGGGAAGCCCCCGGGGAGCTGTTTTTT
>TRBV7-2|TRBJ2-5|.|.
CASSLALGTKETQYF
TGTGCCAGCAGTTTAGCGCTGGGAACGAAAGAGACCCAGTACTTC
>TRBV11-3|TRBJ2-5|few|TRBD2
CASSPYLAGQQETQYF
TGTGCCAGCAGCCCGTACTTAGCGGGACAACAAGAGACCCAGTACTTC
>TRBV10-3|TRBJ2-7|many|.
CAISGGGGSGYEQYF
TGTGCCATCAGTGGAGGGGGGGGCAGTGGCTACGAGCAGTACTTC